Below are 14 T cell receptor beta chains sequenced from a single sample in a study of tumor and adjacent non-tumor tissue in lung cancer. This sample's RNA came from whole unsorted tissue. TCRbeta libraries were built with three rounds of nested PCR, modified from ARM-PCR. MiXCR, run by TCRdb on the multiplex PCR reads, gives a single entry per CDR3 protein. Found here are roughly 65,000 distinct CDR3 sequences, just under 60% of them singletons; the top ten hold 20%. Sample: lung tumor tissue. The source of these receptors is a man aged 45-65 years with non-small cell lung cancer.

This clonotype has a handful of counts. The chain carries TRBV11-2 and TRBJ2-2; the D call may be TRBD1 or TRBD2 (6 bases each). From germline, CDR1 is SGHAT and CDR2 FQNNGV. V lost 8 bases and J 4 bases, leaving 23 bases between the germline ends. The CDR3 totals 17 residues. Here the CDR3 DNA reads TGTGCCAGCGTTCGGGACTTGGGGGCGGCGATCACCGGGGAGCTGTTTTTT. This gives the protein CASVRDLGAAITGELFF. The full variable domain, its missing parts supplied by reference TRBV11-2 and TRBJ2-2, is EAGVAQSPRYKIIEKRQSVAFWCNPISGHATLYWYQQILGQGPKLLIQFQNNGVVDDSQLPKDRFSAERLKGVDSTLKIQPAKLEDSAVYLCASVRDLGAAITGELFFGEGSRLTVL.

A note on this clonotype: Given a much more abundant clone one base away, this may be a read error. CDR3 amino acids: CASSFPEPPYEQYF. In nucleotides, the CDR3 is TGTGCCAGCAGTTTCCCCGAGCCCCCCTACGAGCAGTACTTC. The chain employs TRBV12-3 or TRBV12-4 and TRBJ2-7; D gene unclear. The CDR3 runs to 14 residues. The V end lost 3 bases, the J end lost 2 bases, and 11 bases lay between the germline ends.

This clonotype was counted between two and nine times. The chain carries TRBV20-1 and TRBJ2-7; D is unclear. CDR3 length: 12 amino acids. Trimming took off 2 bases at V and 5 bases at J, with 10 bases between the two ends. Germline values: CDR1 DFQATT, CDR2 SNEGSKA (reference sequence). The CDR3: CSARRQPDEQYF. The DNA for the CDR3 is TGCAGTGCTAGAAGGCAGCCCGACGAGCAGTACTTC.

A few counts support this clonotype. The rearrangement joins TRBV29-1 to TRBJ2-2; D is unclear. CDR3 length equals 13 residues. Trimming shortened V by 6 bases and J by 8 bases, and 16 bases separated the two germline ends. CDR1 and CDR2 (germline): SQVTM, ANQGSEA. This chain's CDR3 is CSVRTGNAGELFF. Written as DNA, the CDR3 is TGCAGCGTACGGACGGGTAACGCTGGGGAGCTGTTTTTT.

J is TRBJ2-1 and V is TRBV13; 7 nucleotides line up with TRBD1. The CDR3 loop spans 14 amino acids. The J segment lost 6 bases and the V segment lost 3 bases, leaving 5 bases of the junction unmatched. Germline CDR1 and CDR2: PRHDT and FYEKMQ (reference sequence). CDR3: CASSFRQGCNEQFF. The CDR3 DNA reads TGTGCCAGCAGCTTCCGACAGGGATGCAATGAGCAGTTCTTC.

Ten or more counts support this clonotype. The chain combines TRBV6-5 with TRBJ1-6; D uncertain. The CDR3 covers 13 residues. Germline V lookup: CDR1 MNHEY, CDR2 SVGAGI. The V end lost 2 bases, the J end lost 8 bases, and 7 bases lay between the germline ends. The CDR3 spells CASSYRVDSPLHF. Written as DNA, the CDR3 is TGTGCCAGCAGTTACAGGGTCGATTCACCCCTCCACTTT.

In the case of this clonotype: A single base separates this from a much larger clone, so it may be a read error. This rearrangement joins TRBV28 to TRBJ2-1, with D unclear. V gave up 10 bases and J gave up 12 bases, with 10 bases separating them. There are 9 residues in the CDR3. Germline V gives CDR1 MDHEN, CDR2 SYDVKM. CDR3 DNA sequence: TGTGCCAAAATAGCCAGGCAGTTCTTC. Protein sequence: CAKIARQFF. The variable domain in full, with the rest retrieved from reference TRBV28 and TRBJ2-1, is DVKVTQSSRYLVKRTGEKVFLECVQDMDHENMFWYRQDPGLGLRLIYFSYDVKMKEKGDIPEGYSVSREKKERFSLILESASTNQTSMYLCAKIARQFFGPGTRLTVL.

This clonotype was counted only a few times. A much larger clone lies a single base off, so this may be a read error. This sequence joins TRBV10-3 and TRBJ2-7; no clear D gene. This CDR3 has 11 residues. The germline CDR1 and CDR2 sequences are ENHRY and SYGVKD. The CDR3 DNA follows: TGTGTCATCCAGGTGGCCTACGAGCAGTACTTC. Translation: CVIQVAYEQYF.

In its sample, this clonotype was seen a few times. A read error is possible here, since a much larger clone lies one base away. The chain joins TRBV12-3 or TRBV12-4 to TRBJ2-1, with TRBD2 matching 7 bases. The CDR3 spans 15 residues. The trim removed 7 bases at V and 8 bases at J, leaving 14 bases unmatched. The CDR3 reads CASNLVSGSRDEQFF. The CDR3 nucleotides read TGTGCCAGCAATTTGGTTAGCGGGTCTAGGGATGAGCAGTTCTTC.

The chain employs TRBV5-1 and TRBJ1-4, with 8 nucleotides matching TRBD1. The CDR3 runs to 18 residues. V lost 4 bases, J lost 0 bases, and 11 bases stayed unmatched. Per the germline V gene, CDR1 is SGHRS and CDR2 is YFSETQ. The DNA of the CDR3 is TGCGCCAGCAGCCCGGGACAGGCTCGGTCGGCAACTAATGAAAAACTGTTTTTT. It codes for CASSPGQARSATNEKLFF.

V usage is TRBV28 and J usage is TRBJ1-3, with 8 bases fitting TRBD1. Per germline, CDR1 MDHEN and CDR2 SYDVKM. The CDR3 covers 16 residues. Unmatched junction bases numbered 10, after V lost 6 bases and J lost 3 bases. Here the CDR3 reads CASSSPSGGLGNTIYF. As DNA, the CDR3 is TGTGCCAGCAGCTCCCCCTCAGGGGGCCTTGGAAACACCATATATTTT.

Notes on this clonotype: One junction end does not reproduce the germline sequence, and a read error may be involved. Here the CDR3 reads CTISEGTGTYEQYF. DNA of the CDR3: TGTACCATCAGTGAGGGGACAGGTACCTACGAGCAGTACTTC. The chain has TRBV10-3 and TRBJ2-7; 8 nucleotides line up with TRBD1. This CDR3 is 14 amino acids long. Germline lookup yields CDR1 ENHRY and CDR2 SYGVKD.

The rearrangement joins TRBV11-3 to TRBJ2-1; D perhaps matches TRBD2 (5 bases). CDR3 length: 15 residues. Germline CDR1 SGHNT, CDR2 YENEEA. V lost 1 base, J lost 4 bases, and 11 bases lay in between. CDR3 nucleotide sequence: TGTGCCAGCAGCTTAGGGGCAAGCGGATACAATGAGCAGTTCTTC. This translates into CASSLGASGYNEQFF.

For this clonotype: The junction differs from germline at one of its ends, possibly a read error. The chain joins TRBV4-2 to TRBJ1-5; TRBD1 matches 7 bases. Germline CDR1 LGHNA, CDR2 YNFKEQ. The CDR3 runs 15 residues. The CDR3 sequence is CASSQSIGGGQPQHF. Written as DNA, the CDR3 is TGTGCCAGTAGCCAATCCATAGGGGGCGGACAGCCCCAGCATTTT.